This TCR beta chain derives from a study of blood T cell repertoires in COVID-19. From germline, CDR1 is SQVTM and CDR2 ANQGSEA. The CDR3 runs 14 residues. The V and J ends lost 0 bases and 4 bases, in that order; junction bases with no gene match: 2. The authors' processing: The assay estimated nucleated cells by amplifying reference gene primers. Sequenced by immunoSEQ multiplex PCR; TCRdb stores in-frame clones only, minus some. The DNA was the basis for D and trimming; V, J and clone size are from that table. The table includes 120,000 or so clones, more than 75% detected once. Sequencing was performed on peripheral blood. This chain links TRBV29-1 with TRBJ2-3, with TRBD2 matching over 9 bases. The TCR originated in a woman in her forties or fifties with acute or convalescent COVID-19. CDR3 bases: TGCAGCGTTGAAGAAGCGGGAGGCCCAGATACGCAGTATTTT. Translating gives CSVEEAGGPDTQYF.